The clone carrying this T cell receptor beta chain was recorded once. Its antigen is as yet unknown. The CDR3 totals 14 residues. V lost 3 bases to trimming and J lost 3 bases, with 13 bases between them. Germline values: CDR1 SGDLS, CDR2 YYNGEE. Original data processing: In papillary thyroid cancer, a distant-metastasis classifier was built using CDR3 differences across clinicopathological groups. TCRdb re-analyzed the PCR reads using MiXCR. TCRdb, not the original authors, processed these V and J calls. The repertoire holds 36,000 or so clones, with around 31% as singletons. The data belong to a study of metastatic and nonmetastatic thyroid tumors. Thyroid surgery was preceded by no treatment in any patient. Points from the study as a whole: It was reported that TCR beta diversity was significantly higher in malignant thyroid tumors than benign nodules, in blood and tumor.

The sample taken for sequencing was tumor tissue. This TCR was recovered from a female donor with papillary thyroid cancer or a benign thyroid nodule (not recorded which). Some clones in this sample may be carry-over from other donors' samples. V is TRBV9 and J is TRBJ2-7; TRBD1 or TRBD2 may be the D gene (5 bases each). The chain's CDR3 is CASSARDLFYEQYF. For the CDR3, the DNA is TGTGCCAGCAGCGCCCGGGACCTTTTCTACGAGCAGTACTTC.